The rows below give T cell receptor beta chains drawn from one sample of a study of radiotherapy plus CTLA-4 blockade in lung cancer. Generated by immunoSEQ multiplex PCR, the TCRdb table keeps only in-frame clones and is missing some. The data contain tens of thousands of clones, more than 70% of them singletons. The sequenced sample was peripheral blood, obtained from a patient treated with radiotherapy plus ipilimumab. The receptors originated from a human donor with non-small cell lung cancer who had a complete response to radiotherapy plus ipilimumab. The CDR3 runs from the conserved cysteine through the conserved F or W. A D gene is named only where the DNA matches it firmly. Not every row has a clone size; where given, it reads once, few, many or a size class.

clone_size	d_call	j_call	cdr3_length	v_call	cdr3_aa	cdr3_nt
NA	NA	TRBJ1-4	17	TRBV18	CASSPRQEQTTNEKLFF	TGTGCCAGCTCACCTCGACAGGAACAAACAACTAATGAAAAACTGTTTTTT
once	TRBD2	TRBJ2-4	16	TRBV7-9	CASSQERDLAKNIQYF	TGTGCCAGCAGCCAAGAGCGGGATCTAGCCAAAAACATTCAGTACTTC
NA	TRBD1	TRBJ1-5	15	TRBV6-1	CASRSGGQGNQPQHF	TGTGCCAGCAGGTCCGGGGGACAGGGCAATCAGCCCCAGCATTTT
NA	TRBD1	TRBJ2-5	15	TRBV15	CATSNGQGSSETQYF	TGTGCCACCAGTAATGGACAGGGGAGTAGTGAGACCCAGTACTTC
few	TRBD2	TRBJ2-4	15	TRBV14	CASSQLAGAKNIQYF	TGTGCCAGCAGCCAACTAGCGGGAGCCAAAAACATTCAGTACTTC
NA	NA	TRBJ1-6	14	TRBV7-3	CASSLGQAGSPLHF	TGTGCCAGCAGCTTAGGTCAGGCGGGTTCACCCCTCCACTTT
NA	TRBD2	TRBJ2-1	18	TRBV27	CASSLSGTSGRRGNEQFF	TGTGCCAGCAGTTTATCCGGGACTAGCGGGAGAAGGGGGAATGAGCAGTTCTTC
NA	NA	TRBJ2-2	15	TRBV5-1	CASSFPPPSAGELFF	TGCGCCAGCAGCTTTCCTCCCCCGAGTGCCGGGGAGCTGTTTTTT
NA	TRBD2	TRBJ2-1	15	TRBV6-5	CASNSGLAGGNEQFF	TGTGCCAGCAACTCCGGACTAGCGGGAGGAAATGAGCAGTTCTTC
NA	TRBD1	TRBJ1-2	15	TRBV7-2	CASSLAGTDVYGYTF	TGTGCCAGCAGCTTAGCTGGGACAGACGTCTATGGCTACACCTTC
NA	TRBD2	TRBJ2-1	17	TRBV7-9	CASSLARAGGSYNEQFF	TGTGCCAGCAGCTTAGCGCGAGCGGGGGGCTCCTACAATGAGCAGTTCTTC
few	NA	TRBJ2-7	14	TRBV6-6	CASSYRRTAYEQYF	TGTGCCAGCAGTTACAGACGGACAGCCTACGAGCAGTACTTC
NA	NA	TRBJ1-2	15	TRBV5-1	CASSRLTASYYGYTF	TGCGCCAGCAGCCGCCTGACAGCATCGTACTATGGCTACACCTTC
NA	NA	TRBJ1-2	13	TRBV7-2	CASGVKGLYGYTF	TGTGCCAGCGGCGTCAAGGGACTCTATGGCTACACCTTC
NA	NA	TRBJ1-6	16	TRBV4-3	CASSQDAGPYNSPLHF	TGCGCCAGCAGCCAAGACGCAGGCCCATATAATTCACCCCTCCACTTT
NA	NA	TRBJ1-5	14	TRBV5-8	CASSLEGGNQPQHF	TGTGCCAGCAGCTTGGAAGGAGGCAATCAGCCCCAGCATTTT
NA	TRBD1	TRBJ2-6	14	TRBV2	CACRGRSGANVLTF	TGTGCCTGCAGGGGGCGTTCTGGGGCCAACGTCCTGACTTTC
NA	NA	TRBJ2-7	13	TRBV5-1	CASFPGPGYEQYF	TGCGCCAGCTTCCCGGGTCCGGGGTACGAGCAGTACTTC
NA	TRBD2	TRBJ2-2	21	TRBV5-1	CASSRAERTSGRARVTGELFF	TGCGCCAGCAGCCGAGCGGAGAGGACTAGCGGGAGGGCCCGTGTCACCGGGGAGCTGTTTTTT
once	TRBD1	TRBJ1-4	17	TRBV7-8	CASSSPRGQETNEKLFF	TGTGCCAGCAGCTCCCCAAGGGGACAGGAGACTAATGAAAAACTGTTTTTT
NA	NA	TRBJ2-7	17	TRBV4-3	CASSQDLSGLSTYEQYF	TGCGCCAGCAGCCAAGATCTTTCCGGTCTGAGCACCTACGAGCAGTACTTC
NA	NA	TRBJ1-2	15	TRBV7-9	CASSPERGGDYGYTF	TGTGCCAGCAGCCCCGAGCGGGGGGGTGACTATGGCTACACCTTC
once	NA	TRBJ2-7	14	TRBV18	CASSPARRLYEQYF	TGTGCCAGCTCACCGGCCCGACGACTCTACGAGCAGTACTTC
few	TRBD1	TRBJ1-5	14	TRBV5-8	CASKLARGTQPQHF	TGTGCCAGCAAACTGGCCAGGGGGACTCAGCCCCAGCATTTT
NA	TRBD1	TRBJ1-5	19	TRBV19	CASRARGGTGGFGNQPQHF	TGTGCCAGTAGGGCCAGAGGGGGGACAGGGGGCTTTGGCAATCAGCCCCAGCATTTT
NA	NA	TRBJ1-1	16	TRBV27	CASSFSGNRLNTEAFF	TGTGCCAGCAGTTTCTCAGGAAACAGACTGAACACTGAAGCTTTCTTT
NA	NA	TRBJ2-3	16	TRBV28	CASSLGNRGSTDTQYF	TGTGCCAGCAGTTTAGGCAACCGGGGTTCGACAGATACGCAGTATTTT